What follows is one TCR beta chain and its context. This sample was taken from a study of blood T cells in healthy people across ages. The CDR3 is made up of 19 amino acids. CDR1 is KGHDR and CDR2 is SFDVKD in the germline V gene. The ends lost 3 bases at V and 3 bases at J; junction bases unmatched: 12. With a J-beta primer mix and a sample-barcoded 5' primer, a second PCR ran roughly 6 to 11 cycles. Carrying 12 random nucleotides, a template-switch adaptor labeled each individual cDNA molecule. MiXCR, applied by TCRdb to the 5' RACE reads, yields one record per CDR3 protein. The sample records hundreds of thousands of distinct CDR3 sequences, over 40% being singletons.

The source material was blood. This receptor was identified in a man older than 75 in good health. This chain uses TRBV24-1 with TRBJ2-1; the match to TRBD2 covers 11 bases. CDR3 bases: TGTGCCACCAGTGATCCCTTAAAACTAGCGGGAGCGGACTACAATGAGCAGTTCTTC. Amino acids: CATSDPLKLAGADYNEQFF.